A single sample gave rise to the 21 T cell receptor beta chains below, sequenced in a study of T and B cells in COVID-19 patients. TRB rearrangements were amplified by multiplex PCR with BIOMED2 TRB-A/B primers. TCRdb used MiXCR to reprocess the multiplex PCR reads, holding one entry per CDR3 protein. This sample has 24,000 or so distinct CDR3 sequences, with approximately 32% found just once. Each TRB amplification used roughly 250-550 ng of genomic DNA from blood. Sample: blood. These receptors all stem from a human donor who had recovered from COVID-19.

The V gene is TRBV21-1, the J gene TRBJ2-7; TRBD2 is taken as the D call from the table, unchecked against the DNA. TRBV21-1 is marked as a pseudogene. The CDR3 is 16 residues long. For the CDR3, the DNA is TGTGCCAGCAGCAAAGACGGCCCACGGGTGACCTACGAGCAGTACTTC. Residues: CASSKDGPRVTYEQYF.

The J gene is TRBJ1-1, the V gene TRBV5-6, with D unclear. With 2 bases removed from V and 1 base from J, the gap between germline ends came to 9 bases. CDR3 length: 14 amino acids. CDR1 is SGHDT, CDR2 YYEEEE, per germline. CDR3 in DNA: TGTGCCAGCAGCTTCCGGGGTCGGAACACTGAAGCTTTCTTT. Its translation is CASSFRGRNTEAFF.

Comments on this clonotype: A much larger clone lies one base from this, so it may be a read error. This chain joins TRBV27 and TRBJ2-2; D tentatively fits TRBD1 or TRBD2 (7 bases each). The length of the CDR3 is 14 residues. Deletions cut 10 bases from V and 6 bases from J, with 18 bases between. Looked up from germline, CDR1 is MNHEY and CDR2 is SMNVEV (reference sequence). DNA of the CDR3: TGTGCCATCAGCCGACAGGGAGGGGCCGGGGAGCTGTTTTTT. Protein sequence: CAISRQGGAGELFF.

This clonotype has only a few counts. V and J are TRBV15 and TRBJ1-2; D is possibly TRBD1 (5 bases). This CDR3 spans 14 amino acids. The V end lost 0 bases, the J end lost 8 bases, and 13 bases lay between the germline ends. Looked up from germline, CDR1 is LNHNV and CDR2 is YYDKDF (reference sequence). For the CDR3, the DNA is TGTGCCACCAGCAGAGATCCCAGGGTCGGGGGCTACACCTTC. Encoded protein: CATSRDPRVGGYTF. Complete variable domain (other parts from reference TRBV15 and TRBJ1-2): DAMVIQNPRYQVTQFGKPVTLSCSQTLNHNVMYWYQQKSSQAPKLLFHYYDKDFNNEADTPDNFQSRRPNTSFCFLDIRSPGLGDTAMYLCATSRDPRVGGYTFGSGTRLTVV.

The sample holds many counts of this clonotype. V usage is TRBV5-6 and J usage is TRBJ2-5; no reliable D call. CDR3 length equals 14 residues. Per germline, CDR1 SGHDT and CDR2 YYEEEE. The V end lost 2 bases, the J end lost 3 bases, and 11 bases lay between the germline ends. Written as DNA, the CDR3 is TGTGCCAGCAGCTTCCCCCCATTAGAAGAGACCCAGTACTTC. Translated, it gives CASSFPPLEETQYF.

This clonotype was seen at least ten times. V usage is TRBV19 and J usage is TRBJ2-2; TRBD1 matches 7 bases. In germline, CDR1 is LNHDA, CDR2 SQIVND (reference sequence). V was pared by 7 bases and J by 3 bases, with 17 bases of the junction left unmatched. There are 18 residues in the CDR3. The CDR3 region is CASTPRGRGSSDTGELFF. Here the CDR3 DNA reads TGTGCCAGTACCCCCCGGGGCAGGGGGTCGTCTGACACCGGGGAGCTGTTTTTT. Looking up the rest from reference TRBV19 and TRBJ2-2 gives the full variable domain: DGGITQSPKYLFRKEGQNVTLSCEQNLNHDAMYWYRQDPGQGLRLIYYSQIVNDFQKGDIAEGYSVSREKKESFPLTVTSAQKNPTAFYLCASTPRGRGSSDTGELFFGEGSRLTVL.

The chain is built from TRBV5-6 and TRBJ1-6; 8 positions match TRBD1. The J segment lost 9 bases and the V segment lost 4 bases, leaving 9 bases of the junction unmatched. The CDR3 has 15 residues. CDR1 and CDR2 (germline): SGHDT, YYEEEE. The CDR3 sequence is CASSNRDRRFSPLHF. The CDR3 nucleotides read TGTGCCAGCAGCAACCGGGACAGGCGTTTTTCACCCCTCCACTTT.

The J gene is TRBJ2-1, the V gene TRBV5-6; 9 bases fit TRBD1. The length of the CDR3 is 15 residues. From germline, CDR1 is SGHDT and CDR2 YYEEEE. V trimming: 4 bases; J trimming: 4 bases; junction bases outside the gene matches: 6. The DNA of the CDR3 is TGTGCCAGCAGCCCTCGGGGACAGGGTTACAATGAGCAGTTCTTC. Protein product: CASSPRGQGYNEQFF.

This clonotype was picked up a small number of times. This rearrangement joins TRBV12-3 or TRBV12-4 to TRBJ1-1, with TRBD1 matching over 9 bases. The CDR3 loop spans 15 amino acids. Germline trimming cut 5 bases from V and 6 bases from J; bases unmatched to any gene: 10. CDR3 protein: CASSRDRAADPEAFF. The DNA of the CDR3 is TGTGCCAGCAGTCGGGACAGGGCGGCAGATCCTGAAGCTTTCTTT.

This clonotype was seen repeatedly, ten times or more. The chain uses TRBV13 and TRBJ2-7; D might be TRBD1 (6 bases). Germline-derived CDR1 and CDR2 are PRHDT and FYEKMQ (reference sequence). Trimming stripped 4 bases from V and 3 bases from J, with 10 bases between. The CDR3 has 13 amino acids. The chain's CDR3 is CASSSHRDYEQYF. The CDR3 bases are TGTGCCAGCAGCTCACACAGGGACTACGAGCAGTACTTC.

This sequence joins TRBV18 and TRBJ2-7; TRBD2 aligns across 7 bases. This CDR3 has 14 amino acids. Germline CDR1 is KGHSH and CDR2 is LQKENI. Trimming removed 5 bases from V and 3 bases from J; junction bases left unmatched: 7. The chain's CDR3 is CASSWTGLYYEQYF. In nucleotides, the CDR3 is TGTGCCAGCTCATGGACGGGACTATACTACGAGCAGTACTTC.

This clonotype occurred once. This sequence joins TRBV10-3 and TRBJ1-1; a possible D gene is TRBD1 (5 bases). Trimming shortened V by 4 bases and J by 1 base, and 7 bases separated the two germline ends. The CDR3 has 13 residues. CDR1 is ENHRY and CDR2 is SYGVKD in the germline V gene. CDR3 residues: CAISGTGNTEAFF. Here the CDR3 DNA reads TGTGCCATCAGTGGAACAGGGAACACTGAAGCTTTCTTT.

There are a few counts of this clonotype. V is TRBV20-1 and J is TRBJ2-5; perhaps D is TRBD1 or TRBD2 (6 bases each). V gave up 0 bases and J gave up 5 bases, with 13 bases separating them. Germline V lookup: CDR1 DFQATT, CDR2 SNEGSKA (reference sequence). The CDR3 spans 14 residues. The CDR3 bases are TGCAGTGCTAGAGATATGGGGGGCACGGAGACCCAGTACTTC. Its translation: CSARDMGGTETQYF.

This chain joins TRBV6-2 or TRBV6-3 and TRBJ1-2, with a possible D match to TRBD1 (5 bases). Trimming cost V 8 bases and J 0 bases, with 7 bases left between them. This CDR3 is built from 12 residues. Germline CDR1 and CDR2: MNHEY and SVGEGT. The CDR3 sequence is CASAGPNYGYTF. CDR3 DNA: TGTGCCAGCGCGGGACCTAACTATGGCTACACCTTC.

The rearrangement joins TRBV5-1 to TRBJ2-3, with TRBD2 matching 9 bases. Losses at the gene ends were 1 base for V and 1 base for J; bases not matched to a gene: 7. Germline CDR1 SGHRS, CDR2 YFSETQ. The length of the CDR3 is 17 residues. The CDR3 protein is CASSLPRLADRTDTQYF. CDR3 DNA: TGCGCCAGCAGCTTGCCCAGACTAGCGGATCGCACAGATACGCAGTATTTT.

By frequency in the sample, this clonotype is medium-sized (0.01 to 0.1%). CDR3 DNA: TGTGCCAGTAGTATAACACCCTACGAGCAGTACTTC. Protein product: CASSITPYEQYF. This chain joins TRBV19 and TRBJ2-7; D remains unclear. CDR3 length: 12 amino acids. V lost 2 bases and J 2 bases, leaving 4 bases between the germline ends. The germline V gene encodes CDR1 LNHDA and CDR2 SQIVND (reference sequence).

This chain links TRBV18 with TRBJ2-7; TRBD1 is a possible D gene (6 bases). From germline, CDR1 is KGHSH and CDR2 LQKENI. The V end lost 2 bases, the J end lost 3 bases, and 14 bases lay between the germline ends. This CDR3 has 15 amino acids. CDR3 bases: TGTGCCAGCTCACCAGGGACACAGACCATCTACGAGCAGTACTTC. Translation: CASSPGTQTIYEQYF.

By proportion, this clonotype is medium-sized. The CDR3 sequence is CSVPPGQGYNEQFF. CDR3 bases: TGCAGCGTTCCTCCGGGACAGGGGTACAATGAGCAGTTCTTC. The rearrangement uses TRBV29-1 and TRBJ2-1; TRBD1 matches 10 bases. In germline, CDR1 is SQVTM, CDR2 ANQGSEA. V lost 5 bases and J lost 4; bases outside the gene matches: 5. The CDR3 totals 14 residues.

This clonotype was observed a handful of times. The V call is TRBV6-6, the J call TRBJ2-1; TRBD1 matches at 10 bases. Germline-derived CDR1 and CDR2 are MNHNY and SVGAGI (reference sequence). This CDR3 has 11 residues. Trimming cost V 5 bases and J 16 bases; bases outside gene matches: 5. Here the CDR3 DNA reads TGTGCCAGCAGTCCGGACAGGGGGATCTTCTTC. As protein: CASSPDRGIFF.

This sequence joins TRBV27 and TRBJ1-4, with 9 bases that match TRBD1. Trimming cost V 2 bases and J 8 bases; bases outside gene matches: 3. Germline V gives CDR1 MNHEY, CDR2 SMNVEV (reference sequence). The length of the CDR3 is 14 residues. The CDR3 DNA reads as TGTGCCAGCAGTTTAGTACAGGGGGCGGAAAAACTGTTTTTT. Amino acids: CASSLVQGAEKLFF. Supplemented by reference TRBV27 and TRBJ1-4, the full variable domain reads EAQVTQNPRYLITVTGKKLTVTCSQNMNHEYMSWYRQDPGLGLRQIYYSMNVEVTDKGDVPEGYKVSRKEKRNFPLILESPSPNQTSLYFCASSLVQGAEKLFFGSGTQLSVL.

This clonotype has at least ten counts. This chain links TRBV19 with TRBJ1-2, with D unresolved. Germline V gives CDR1 LNHDA, CDR2 SQIVND (reference sequence). This CDR3 region has 13 residues. V was clipped by 6 bases and J by 0 bases, with 8 bases between them. The CDR3 is CASRTIANYGYTF. Written as DNA, the CDR3 is TGTGCCAGTAGGACGATAGCTAACTATGGCTACACCTTC.